This TCR beta chain was sequenced in a study of blood T cell repertoires in COVID-19 (dated by TCRdb to about 2020). Looking at the study overall: Samples from collaborators originated in the United States, Italy and Spain and spanned both the acute and convalescent phases of COVID-19. HLA class I and class II types, where available, came from metadata supplied by the sample provider rather than from assay-based typing. Nearly every sample came with metadata listing a de-identified subject ID, COVID-19 status, age in years and sex. Subjects who had been exposed to COVID-19, were actively infected with it, or had recovered from it provided the deeply sampled blood TCRbeta repertoires that made up the dataset. Samples came from the ongoing ImmuneRACE study (first 160 participants) plus 1,254 subjects from 6 global collaborators. The repertoires were made available in a free public database intended to serve as a resource for research on the immune response to SARS-CoV-2. The material from the prospective study consisted of cDNA or gDNA derived from T cells, B-cell-depleted T cells, or PBMCs.

With respect to this clone: Its antigen is not yet known. No qualities accompany the bases; no much larger clone lies one base away.

The paper's findings and limits, for the study overall: The amount of clinical and demographic metadata varied by source and participant and was provided uncurated.

Each collaborating institution followed its own protocols to collect whole blood in K2EDTA tubes. For TCRbeta analysis, collaborator samples were shipped as frozen whole blood, as isolated PBMCs, or as DNA extracted from either sample type. Compared with germline, V lacks 6 bases and J lacks 3 bases; bases without a gene match: 10. The CDR3 runs 17 residues from the cysteine to the phenylalanine. The sequence is cut down to CDR3 DNA, 51 bases in frame from base 1. Reading the germline V gene gives CDR1 MDHEN and CDR2 SYDVKM. TCRbeta CDR3 regions were amplified from genomic DNA by means of the immunoSEQ Assay, a bias-controlled multiplex PCR. The study's own analysis went as follows. The number of nucleated cells in each sample was estimated by amplification of reference gene primers within the assay. To quantify the absolute abundance of each unique TCRbeta CDR3 rearrangement, sequence reads were collapsed and filtered. Productive Simpson clonality was computed per sample as the square root of Simpson's diversity index over productive rearrangements. Entries here come from immuneACCESS through TCRdb and include only in-frame sequences with V and J called. Some clones fail to appear in such tables; in the studies checked, an unresolved V gene covers under half of the shortfall, and the cause of the remainder is unknown. That table supplies the V and J calls and clone size; D and trimming were determined from the DNA. For this sample the table gives some 86,000 clones, of which approximately 80% were detected only once. The ten biggest clones cover 30% to 35% of the sample.

This TCR derives from a woman at least 80 years old with active or convalescent COVID-19. The chain joins TRBV28 to TRBJ2-6; TRBD1 lines up with 8 middle nucleotides. Sequencing used peripheral blood. The DNA sequence is as follows: TGTGCCAGCAGGACAGGGGAGATGGTCTTTGGGGCCAACGTCCTGACTTTC. It is translated as CASRTGEMVFGANVLTF.